The 15 T cell receptor beta chains below come from one sample, sequenced in a study of molecular identifiers for immune sequencing clone quantification. One entry per CDR3 protein, called by TCRdb with MiXCR from the PCR reads. The sample yields roughly 630,000 distinct CDR3 sequences, around 25% seen once. The sequenced material came from naive CD8+ T cells from blood, with Jurkat cell RNA spiked in. The subset: FACS-sorted CD8+CD4-CCR7+CD45RA+ naive T cells. The source is a human donor in good health. Some libraries in this study had Jurkat cell RNA spiked in.

This clonotype was seen many times. The genes are TRBV12-3 or TRBV12-4 and TRBJ2-5; 13 bases are a match to TRBD2. The CDR3 is made up of 15 amino acids. Losses at the gene ends were 4 bases for V and 2 bases for J; bases not matched to a gene: 1. CDR3 amino acids: CASSSTSGGQETQYF. CDR3 DNA: TGTGCCAGCAGTTCGACTAGCGGGGGGCAAGAGACCCAGTACTTC.

This chain connects TRBV2 to TRBJ2-1, with 12 bases fitting TRBD2. The V and J ends lost 3 bases and 9 bases, in that order; junction bases with no gene match: 3. CDR3 length: 14 amino acids. Germline CDR1 is SNHLY and CDR2 is FYNNEI. This CDR3 reads CASSETSGGLEQFF. The CDR3 DNA sequence: TGTGCCAGCAGTGAGACTAGCGGGGGTCTTGAGCAGTTCTTC.

The chain has TRBV28 and TRBJ2-2; D is undetermined. The CDR3 runs 14 residues. Between the trimmed V and J ends, which lost 6 bases and 7 bases, there was a span of 15 bases. Germline assignment: CDR1 MDHEN and CDR2 SYDVKM. DNA for the CDR3: TGTGCCAGCAGCTATTCTGGGTGGAACGGGGAGCTGTTTTTT. It is translated as CASSYSGWNGELFF.

This clonotype was recorded at least ten times. Here the CDR3 DNA reads TGTGCCAGCAGTTTCCGGGGACTAAGCACAGATACGCAGTATTTT. Translation gives CASSFRGLSTDTQYF. The chain carries TRBV12-3 or TRBV12-4 and TRBJ2-3, with 7 bases lining up with TRBD2. The J segment lost 0 bases and the V segment lost 3 bases, leaving 3 bases of the junction unmatched. CDR3 length equals 15 residues.

This clonotype was picked up many times. The genes are TRBV6-5 and TRBJ2-6, with 11 bases identical to TRBD1. The CDR3 covers 17 residues. In germline, CDR1 is MNHEY, CDR2 SVGAGI. V shed 6 bases, J shed 3 bases, and the junction held 7 bases outside the gene matches. CDR3 in amino acids: CASSLGQGAYGANVLTF. The CDR3 region has the DNA TGTGCCAGCAGCCTAGGACAGGGGGCGTATGGGGCCAACGTCCTGACTTTC.

The CDR3 loop is CASSYNTHAQYF. CDR3 bases: TGTGCCAGCAGTTATAATACCCACGCGCAGTACTTC. The V and J genes are TRBV25-1 and TRBJ2-7; D unclear. V dropped 5 bases and J dropped 9 bases, with 14 bases sitting between them. The CDR3 is made up of 12 amino acids. CDR1 MGHDK and CDR2 SYGVNS come from the germline V gene.

This clonotype has at least ten counts. The CDR3 nucleotides are TGTGCCAGCAGTTTATGGAACAGGGGGAACACTGAAGCTTTCTTT. Its translation is CASSLWNRGNTEAFF. The V gene is TRBV28, the J gene TRBJ1-1, with 7 positions matching TRBD1. Germline V lookup: CDR1 MDHEN, CDR2 SYDVKM. This CDR3 is built from 15 residues. V shed 0 bases, J shed 1 base, and the junction held 2 bases outside the gene matches.

This clonotype was recorded a few times. This rearrangement joins TRBV20-1 to TRBJ2-1; 11 nucleotides align to TRBD1. CDR1 and CDR2 from the germline V gene are DFQATT and SNEGSKA (reference sequence). This CDR3 has 15 residues. The J segment lost 7 bases and the V segment lost 3 bases, leaving 8 bases of the junction unmatched. The DNA for the CDR3 is TGCAGTGCTAGGCCCGGGGACAGGGGGACGAATGAGCAGTTCTTC. The encoded protein is CSARPGDRGTNEQFF.

The chain links TRBV4-3 to TRBJ1-2; no clear D. The CDR3 runs to 16 residues. V lost 0 bases, J lost 0 bases, and 11 bases lay in between. Germline loops: CDR1 LGHNA, CDR2 YSLEER. The CDR3 reads CASSQDKVLANYGYTF. The CDR3, as DNA: TGCGCCAGCAGCCAAGATAAGGTGCTAGCTAACTATGGCTACACCTTC.

This clonotype was counted ten times or more. V usage is TRBV7-2 and J usage is TRBJ2-3; D may be TRBD2 (5 bases). V was trimmed by 4 bases and J by 6 bases, leaving 8 bases between them. Germline CDR1 reads SGHTA; CDR2 reads FQGNSA. The CDR3 totals 12 residues. For the CDR3, the DNA is TGTGCCAGCAGCTGGGGAGACGATACGCAGTATTTT. Translating gives CASSWGDDTQYF. Combining the CDR3 with reference TRBV7-2 and TRBJ2-3 gives the whole variable domain GAGVSQSPSNKVTEKGKDVELRCDPISGHTALYWYRQSLGQGLEFLIYFQGNSAPDKSGLPSDRFSAERTGGSVSTLTIQRTQQEDSAVYLCASSWGDDTQYFGPGTRLTVL.

In DNA form, the CDR3 reads TGTGCCAGCAGCGAGACCGGGACAGGGATCTCACCCCTCCACTTT. It codes for CASSETGTGISPLHF. This rearrangement joins TRBV9 to TRBJ1-6, with TRBD1 identical over 9 bases. This CDR3 is 15 amino acids long. Per germline, CDR1 SGDLS and CDR2 YYNGEE. With 3 bases clipped from V and 10 bases from J, the junction kept 8 bases outside the gene matches.

This clonotype was seen many times. The rearrangement uses TRBV7-9 and TRBJ2-5, with 10 bases lining up with TRBD2. CDR1 and CDR2 (germline): SEHNR, FQNEAQ (reference sequence). This CDR3 is built from 16 residues. V shed 1 base and J 4 bases; nucleotides not matched to a gene: 6. CDR3 amino acids: CASSLGTSSGRETQYF. DNA for the CDR3: TGTGCCAGCAGCTTAGGTACATCTAGCGGGAGAGAGACCCAGTACTTC.

About this clonotype itself: A read error may explain this, as a much larger clone is one base away. The limits of the CDR3 on the DNA are not certain, so only TCRdb's listed CDR3 is given. The rearrangement joins TRBV29-1 to TRBJ2-6. The CDR3 sequence runs 15 residues, both termini included. Germline CDR1 reads SQVTM; CDR2 reads ANQGSEA. Here the CDR3 reads CSVELVGSGANVQTF.

This clonotype has at least ten counts. The chain links TRBV19 to TRBJ2-3, with a possible D match to TRBD2 (5 bases). Germline assignment: CDR1 LNHDA and CDR2 SQIVND (reference sequence). The length of the CDR3 is 15 residues. V was clipped by 4 bases and J by 2 bases, with 13 bases between them. This CDR3 is CASSTLVSSTDTQYF. The DNA of the CDR3 is TGTGCCAGTAGTACACTAGTGTCCTCCACAGATACGCAGTATTTT.

This clonotype was picked up many times. The chain is built from TRBV9 and TRBJ2-7, with 7 nucleotides matching TRBD1. This CDR3 is 15 amino acids long. Germline CDR1 and CDR2: SGDLS and YYNGEE. The J segment lost 0 bases and the V segment lost 4 bases, leaving 7 bases of the junction unmatched. The DNA for the CDR3 is TGTGCCAGCAGCCCAGATGGACAGGTCTCCTACGAGCAGTACTTC. Translated: CASSPDGQVSYEQYF.